This T cell receptor (beta chain) was sequenced for a study of cytomegalovirus exposure and HLA in healthy donors. Study-level background: An earlier analysis identified approximately 120 million unique TCR beta sequences in about 180 million T cells.

On this clone: The antigen remains undetermined.

The PCR had 60 Vbeta and 13 Jbeta primers. The table came from immunoSEQ multiplex PCR; TCRdb's copy has only in-frame clones and leaves some out. Recorded here are fewer than 150,000 clones; the top ten clones represent 1.5% to 2%. Study-level results: Prior analysis indicated that the majority of TCR beta V segments exhibited productivity approximately 87% or approximately 30% of the time. The listing of approximately 160 TCR beta chains classed them as cytomegalovirus-associated. Later on, an analysis found that several of the most significant clusters appeared to be linked to common viral pathogens, which included parvovirus B19.

CDR1 and CDR2 (germline): MNHEY, SVGAGI. V was trimmed by 0 bases and J by 2 bases, leaving 11 bases between them. This CDR3 comprises 15 residues. The origin of this receptor is a woman aged 55-75 years in good health and CMV-seronegative. The chain combines TRBV6-5 with TRBJ2-7, with D perhaps matching TRBD2 (6 bases). The sample was PBMCs. Here the CDR3 reads CASSYSGGRTYEQYF. CDR3 sequence (DNA): TGTGCCAGCAGTTACTCGGGAGGCCGTACCTACGAGCAGTACTTC.